This TCR beta chain derives from a study of patients and donors after allogeneic stem cell transplantation. Trimming removed 0 bases at V and 4 bases at J, with 7 bases between. The CDR3 loop spans 13 amino acids. CDR1 SGHRS and CDR2 YFSETQ come from the germline V gene. TCRdb reprocessed the RT-PCR reads via MiXCR and lists one record per CDR3 protein. The sample has 110,000 or so distinct CDR3 sequences; less than 45% are singletons. The rearrangement uses TRBV5-1 and TRBJ1-2, with unresolved D. The TCR originated in a human donor who was either an allogeneic HSCT recipient or a stem cell or donor lymphocyte infusion donor (not recorded which). It is not recorded whose cells these are; they may come from a transplant donor. Source material: blood, either unsorted or a sorted T cell fraction (not recorded which). As DNA, the CDR3 is TGCGCCAGCAGCTTGGGCGACGGCTATGGCTACACCTTC. Protein: CASSLGDGYGYTF.